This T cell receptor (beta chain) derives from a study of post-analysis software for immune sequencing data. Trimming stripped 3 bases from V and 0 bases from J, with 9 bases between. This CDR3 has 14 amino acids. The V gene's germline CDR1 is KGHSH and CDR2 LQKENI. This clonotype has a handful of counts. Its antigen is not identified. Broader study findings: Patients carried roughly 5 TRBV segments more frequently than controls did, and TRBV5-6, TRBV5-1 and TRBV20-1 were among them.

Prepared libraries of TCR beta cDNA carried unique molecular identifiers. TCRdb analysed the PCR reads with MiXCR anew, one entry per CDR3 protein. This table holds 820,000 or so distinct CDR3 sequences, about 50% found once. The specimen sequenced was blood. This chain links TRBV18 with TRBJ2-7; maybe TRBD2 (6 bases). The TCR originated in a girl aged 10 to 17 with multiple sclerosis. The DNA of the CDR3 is TGTGCCAGCTCACCCCAGACTAGCTCCTACGAGCAGTACTTC. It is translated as CASSPQTSSYEQYF.